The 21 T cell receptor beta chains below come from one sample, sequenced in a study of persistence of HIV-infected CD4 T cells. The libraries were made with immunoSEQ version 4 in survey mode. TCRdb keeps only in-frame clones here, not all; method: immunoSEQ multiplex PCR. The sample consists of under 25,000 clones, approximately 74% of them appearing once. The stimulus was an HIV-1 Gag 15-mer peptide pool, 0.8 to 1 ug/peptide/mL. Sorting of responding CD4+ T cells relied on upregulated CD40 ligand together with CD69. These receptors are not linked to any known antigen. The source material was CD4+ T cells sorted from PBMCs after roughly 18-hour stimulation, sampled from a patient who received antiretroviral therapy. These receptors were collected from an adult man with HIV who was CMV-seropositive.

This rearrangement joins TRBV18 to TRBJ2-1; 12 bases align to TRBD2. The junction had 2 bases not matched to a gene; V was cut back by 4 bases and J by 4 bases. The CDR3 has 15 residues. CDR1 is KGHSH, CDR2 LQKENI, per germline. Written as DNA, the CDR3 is TGTGCCAGCTCACTTCTAGCGGGGGGGTACAATGAGCAGTTCTTC. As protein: CASSLLAGGYNEQFF.

This CDR3 is CASSKGGRGTPDTQYF. The DNA of the CDR3 is TGTGCCAGCAGCAAGGGGGGGCGCGGCACACCAGATACGCAGTATTTT. The chain recombines TRBV27 with TRBJ2-3; tentatively, D is TRBD2 (7 bases). Between the trimmed V and J ends, which lost 6 bases and 4 bases, there was a span of 20 bases. The CDR3 loop spans 16 amino acids. CDR1 is MNHEY, CDR2 SMNVEV, per germline (reference sequence).

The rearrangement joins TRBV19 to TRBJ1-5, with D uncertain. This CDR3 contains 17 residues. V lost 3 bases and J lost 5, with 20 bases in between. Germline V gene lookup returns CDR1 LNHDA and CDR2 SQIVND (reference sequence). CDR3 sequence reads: CASSIRRAVNTDQPQHF. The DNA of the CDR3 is TGTGCCAGTAGTATTCGGCGCGCGGTTAACACGGATCAGCCCCAGCATTTT.

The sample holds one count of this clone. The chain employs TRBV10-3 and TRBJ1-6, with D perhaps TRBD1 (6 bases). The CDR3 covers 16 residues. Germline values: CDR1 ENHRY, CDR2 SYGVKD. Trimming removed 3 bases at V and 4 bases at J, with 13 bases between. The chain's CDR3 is CAISDRGQSYNSPLHF. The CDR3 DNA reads TGTGCCATCAGTGACAGAGGACAGTCGTATAATTCACCCCTCCACTTT.

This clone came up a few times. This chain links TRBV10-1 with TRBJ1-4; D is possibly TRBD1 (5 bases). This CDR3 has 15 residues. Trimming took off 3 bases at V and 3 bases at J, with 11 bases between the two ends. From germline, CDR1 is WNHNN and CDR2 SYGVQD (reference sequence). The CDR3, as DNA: TGCGCCAGCAGTGAAGGGACTCCGGCTAATGAAAAACTGTTTTTT. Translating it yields CASSEGTPANEKLFF.

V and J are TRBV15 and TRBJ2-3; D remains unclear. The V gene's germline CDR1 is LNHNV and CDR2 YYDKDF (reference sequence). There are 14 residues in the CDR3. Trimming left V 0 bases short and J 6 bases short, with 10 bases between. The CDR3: CATSRDPGVDTQYF. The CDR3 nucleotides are TGTGCCACCAGCAGAGATCCCGGTGTGGATACGCAGTATTTT.

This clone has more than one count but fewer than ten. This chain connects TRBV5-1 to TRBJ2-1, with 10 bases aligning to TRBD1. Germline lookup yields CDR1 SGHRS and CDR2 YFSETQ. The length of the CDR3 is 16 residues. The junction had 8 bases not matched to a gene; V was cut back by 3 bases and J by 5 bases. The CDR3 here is CASSWGHGTGDNEQFF. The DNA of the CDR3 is TGCGCCAGCAGCTGGGGGCACGGGACAGGGGACAATGAGCAGTTCTTC. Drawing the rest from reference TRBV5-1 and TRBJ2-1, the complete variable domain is KAGVTQTPRYLIKTRGQQVTLSCSPISGHRSVSWYQQTPGQGLQFLFEYFSETQRNKGNFPGRFSGRQFSNSRSEMNVSTLELGDSALYLCASSWGHGTGDNEQFFGPGTRLTVL.

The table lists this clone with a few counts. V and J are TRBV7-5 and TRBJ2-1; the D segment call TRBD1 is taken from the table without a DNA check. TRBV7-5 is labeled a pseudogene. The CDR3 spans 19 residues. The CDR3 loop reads CARSSLQDRGIIWNNEQFF. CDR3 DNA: TGTGCCAGAAGCTCTCTCCAGGACAGGGGAATAATTTGGAACAATGAGCAGTTCTTC.

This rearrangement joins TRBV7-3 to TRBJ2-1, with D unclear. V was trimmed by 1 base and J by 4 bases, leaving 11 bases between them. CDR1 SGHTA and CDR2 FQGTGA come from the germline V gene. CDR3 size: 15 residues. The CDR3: CASSLSGGLYNEQFF. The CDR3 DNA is TGTGCCAGCAGCTTAAGTGGCGGCCTATACAATGAGCAGTTCTTC.

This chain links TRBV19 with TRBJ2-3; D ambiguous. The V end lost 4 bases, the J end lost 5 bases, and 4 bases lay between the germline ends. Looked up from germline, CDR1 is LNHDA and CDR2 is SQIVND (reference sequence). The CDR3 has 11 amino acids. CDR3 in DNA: TGTGCCAGTAGTAATGGAGATACGCAGTATTTT. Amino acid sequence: CASSNGDTQYF.

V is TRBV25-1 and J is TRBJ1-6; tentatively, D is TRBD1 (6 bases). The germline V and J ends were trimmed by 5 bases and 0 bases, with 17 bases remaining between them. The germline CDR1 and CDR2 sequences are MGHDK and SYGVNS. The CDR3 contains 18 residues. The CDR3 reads CASSSREGESSYNSPLHF. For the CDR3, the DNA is TGTGCCAGCAGTTCACGAGAGGGGGAGAGCTCCTATAATTCACCCCTCCACTTT.

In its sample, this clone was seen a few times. The CDR3 loop is CASSELADRKAKNIQYF. The DNA for the CDR3 is TGTGCCAGCAGTGAACTAGCGGACAGGAAGGCCAAAAACATTCAGTACTTC. The V call is TRBV6-1, the J call TRBJ2-4; perhaps D is TRBD1 or TRBD2 (7 bases each). The CDR3 runs to 17 residues. The germline gives CDR1 MNHNS, CDR2 SASEGT. The V and J ends lost 2 bases and 1 base respectively, with 15 bases between them.

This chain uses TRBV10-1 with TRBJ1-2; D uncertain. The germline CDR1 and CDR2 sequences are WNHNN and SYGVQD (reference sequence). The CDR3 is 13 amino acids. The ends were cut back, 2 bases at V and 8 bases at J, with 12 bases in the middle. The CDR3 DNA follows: TGCGCCAGCAGTGAGGGAGGGCCTCCGGGCTACACCTTC. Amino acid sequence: CASSEGGPPGYTF.

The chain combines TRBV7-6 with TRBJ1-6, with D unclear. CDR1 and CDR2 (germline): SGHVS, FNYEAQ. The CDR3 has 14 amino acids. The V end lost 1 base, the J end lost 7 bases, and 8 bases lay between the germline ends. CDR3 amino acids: CASSLEDSNSPLHF. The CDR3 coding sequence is TGTGCCAGCAGCTTAGAGGACTCCAATTCACCCCTCCACTTT.

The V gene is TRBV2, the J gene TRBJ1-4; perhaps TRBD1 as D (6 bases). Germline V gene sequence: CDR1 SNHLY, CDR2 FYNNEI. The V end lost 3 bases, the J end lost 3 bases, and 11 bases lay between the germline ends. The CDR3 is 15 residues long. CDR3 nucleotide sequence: TGTGCCAGCAGTGATGAACAGGGTTCTAATGAAAAACTGTTTTTT. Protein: CASSDEQGSNEKLFF.

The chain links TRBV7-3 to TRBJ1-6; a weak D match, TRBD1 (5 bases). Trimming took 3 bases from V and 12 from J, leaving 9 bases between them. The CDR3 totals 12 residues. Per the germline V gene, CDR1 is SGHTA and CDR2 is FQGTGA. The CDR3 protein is CASSLGQGPLHF. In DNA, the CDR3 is TGTGCCAGCAGCTTGGGGCAGGGACCCCTCCACTTT. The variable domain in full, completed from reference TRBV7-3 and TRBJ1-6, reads GAGVSQTPSNKVTEKGKYVELRCDPISGHTALYWYRQSLGQGPEFLIYFQGTGAADDSGLPNDRFFAVRPEGSVSTLKIQRTERGDSAVYLCASSLGQGPLHFGNGTRLTVT.

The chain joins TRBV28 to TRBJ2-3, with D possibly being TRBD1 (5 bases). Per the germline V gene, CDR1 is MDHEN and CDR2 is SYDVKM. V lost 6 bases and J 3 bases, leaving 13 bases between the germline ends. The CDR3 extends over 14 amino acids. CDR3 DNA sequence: TGTGCCAGCAGGATCACAGGTTTAACAGATACGCAGTATTTT. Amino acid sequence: CASRITGLTDTQYF. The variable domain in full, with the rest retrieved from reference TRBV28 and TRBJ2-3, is DVKVTQSSRYLVKRTGEKVFLECVQDMDHENMFWYRQDPGLGLRLIYFSYDVKMKEKGDIPEGYSVSREKKERFSLILESASTNQTSMYLCASRITGLTDTQYFGPGTRLTVL.

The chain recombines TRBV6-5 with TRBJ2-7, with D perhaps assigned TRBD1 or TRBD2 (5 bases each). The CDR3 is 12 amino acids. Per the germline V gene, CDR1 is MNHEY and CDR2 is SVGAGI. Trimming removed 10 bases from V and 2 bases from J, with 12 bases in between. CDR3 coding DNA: TGTGCCACCCGGGGCAGCCCCTACGAGCAGTACTTC. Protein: CATRGSPYEQYF.

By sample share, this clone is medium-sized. CDR3 protein: CATSRDPGQGYTF. In nucleotides, the CDR3 is TGTGCCACCAGCAGAGATCCGGGTCAGGGCTACACCTTC. The chain couples TRBV15 to TRBJ1-2; D is ambiguous. V lost 0 bases and J lost 8, with 10 bases in between. This CDR3 spans 13 amino acids. Germline V lookup: CDR1 LNHNV, CDR2 YYDKDF (reference sequence).

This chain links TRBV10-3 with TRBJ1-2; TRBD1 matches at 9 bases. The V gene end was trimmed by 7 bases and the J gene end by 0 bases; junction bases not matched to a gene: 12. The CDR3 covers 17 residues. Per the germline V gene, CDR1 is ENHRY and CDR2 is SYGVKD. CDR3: CAITGFLDRGSNYGYTF. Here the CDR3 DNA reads TGTGCCATCACCGGGTTCCTGGACAGGGGCTCTAACTATGGCTACACCTTC.

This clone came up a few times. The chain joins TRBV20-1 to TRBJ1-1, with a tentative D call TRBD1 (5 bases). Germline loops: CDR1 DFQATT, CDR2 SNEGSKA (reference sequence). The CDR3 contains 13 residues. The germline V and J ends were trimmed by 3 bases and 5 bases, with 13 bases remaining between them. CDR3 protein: CSASPPGRTEAFF. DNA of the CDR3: TGCAGTGCTAGTCCCCCAGGGAGGACTGAAGCTTTCTTT.